The entry below gives a single TCR beta chain sequence along with its context. The antigen is undetermined. Treatment: approximately nine-day PBMC culture with coronavirus spike peptide pools or control peptides (ViraFEST assay). In germline, CDR1 is MGHRA, CDR2 YSYEKL. Trimming shortened V by 2 bases and J by 7 bases, and 18 bases separated the two germline ends. This CDR3 has 16 amino acids. An Oncomine TCR Beta short-read assay was used to sequence the DNA from cultured CD4+ T cells. Each CDR3 protein is one row after TCRdb ran MiXCR on the PCR reads. This sample has about 10,000 distinct CDR3 sequences, with roughly half found just once. This sample is part of a study of vaccination and CD4 T cells after COVID-19.

This sequence originates from a human donor who had recovered from COVID-19. J is TRBJ1-5 and V is TRBV4-1; D is uncertain. The sequenced sample consisted of CD4+ T cells from blood, cultured in vitro. CDR3 residues: CASSQQILTAGQPQHF. The CDR3, as DNA: TGCGCCAGCAGCCAACAGATATTAACTGCGGGACAGCCCCAGCATTTT.